This TCR beta chain was identified during a study of CD8 T cells in ankylosing spondylitis. TCRdb ran MiXCR on the 5' RACE reads and lists one entry per CDR3 protein. The sample gives over 400,000 distinct CDR3 sequences, roughly 26% of which show up once; roughly 1% is in the top ten. V was clipped by 10 bases and J by 4 bases, with 23 bases between them. Germline CDR1 and CDR2: SGHRS and YFSETQ. The CDR3 runs to 15 residues. General study findings and limits: Blood from ankylosing spondylitis patients appeared to carry a characteristic roughly 8-variant TCR beta motif.

In regard to this clonotype: Its antigen is unidentified.

The chain uses TRBV5-1 and TRBJ1-2, with unresolved D. Material: blood, either unsorted or a sorted T cell fraction (not recorded which). This TCR was recovered from a male donor with ankylosing spondylitis. This chain's CDR3 is CASGMGGEAGYGYTF. DNA of the CDR3: TGCGCCTCCGGGATGGGAGGCGAGGCGGGCTATGGCTACACCTTC.